This T cell receptor beta chain was recorded in a study of blood T cell repertoires in COVID-19. Study overall: The United States, Italy and Spain supplied acute and convalescent COVID-19 samples. The cDNA or gDNA used as material had been derived from T cells, B-cell-depleted T cells, or PBMCs.

The ends were cut back, 1 base at V and 4 bases at J, with 22 bases in the middle. The CDR3 loop spans 18 amino acids. Germline CDR1 SGHTA, CDR2 FQGNSA. In the study's own analysis: Counts of nucleated cells, estimated from reference gene primer amplification, were obtained. TCRdb keeps only in-frame clones here, not all; method: immunoSEQ multiplex PCR. Clonal size and the V and J genes are those of that table, whereas D and trimming came from the DNA. The data hold fewer than 65,000 clones, with around 90% observed a single time. The chain couples TRBV7-2 to TRBJ1-2, with D unresolved. This TCR was recovered from a man aged 45-65 years with acute or convalescent COVID-19. The sample taken for sequencing was peripheral blood. The CDR3 here is CASSLEIGWERETYGYTF. In DNA, the CDR3 is TGTGCCAGCAGCTTAGAGATCGGCTGGGAAAGGGAGACCTATGGCTACACCTTC.